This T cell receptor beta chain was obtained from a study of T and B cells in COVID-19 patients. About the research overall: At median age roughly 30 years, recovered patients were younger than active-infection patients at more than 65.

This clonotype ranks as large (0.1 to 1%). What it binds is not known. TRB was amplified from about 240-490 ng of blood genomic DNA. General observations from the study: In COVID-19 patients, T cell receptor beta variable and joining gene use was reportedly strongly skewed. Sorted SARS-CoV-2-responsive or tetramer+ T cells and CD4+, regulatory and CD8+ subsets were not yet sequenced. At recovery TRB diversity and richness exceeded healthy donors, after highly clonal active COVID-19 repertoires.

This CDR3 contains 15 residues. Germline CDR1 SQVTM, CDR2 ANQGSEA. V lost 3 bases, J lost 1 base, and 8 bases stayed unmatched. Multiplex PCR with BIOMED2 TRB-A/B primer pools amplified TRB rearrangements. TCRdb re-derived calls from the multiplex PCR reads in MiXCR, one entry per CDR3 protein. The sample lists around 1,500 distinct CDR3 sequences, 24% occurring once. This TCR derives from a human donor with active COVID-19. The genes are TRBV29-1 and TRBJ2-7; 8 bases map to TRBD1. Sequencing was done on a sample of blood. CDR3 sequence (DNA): TGCAGCGTTGAGCGGTTCAGGGGGCTATCCTACGAGCAGTACTTC. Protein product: CSVERFRGLSYEQYF.